These T cell receptor beta chains were read from a single sample in a study of CD4 and CD8 cells across lung adenocarcinoma regions. TCRdb passed the PCR reads through MiXCR, listing each CDR3 protein once. This table holds around 27,000 distinct CDR3 sequences, around 50% found once. The sequenced sample was CD8+ T cells from the center of a lung tumor. All receptors come from a male donor with lung adenocarcinoma. The CD4 and CD8 labels of this study may be unreliable. CDR3s include the opening cysteine and the closing phenylalanine or tryptophan. The order of the fields is clone size, V gene, D gene, CDR3 length, J gene, CDR3 DNA, CDR3 protein. D genes are given only for firm matches. Clone size is not always given. Where it is, it says once, few, many or a class for expanded clones.

NA,TRBV6-1,TRBD1,13,TRBJ2-1,TGTGCCAGCAGGCGGACAGGGGGAAATGAGCAGTTCTTC,CASRRTGGNEQFF
NA,TRBV12-3/TRBV12-4,NA,14,TRBJ1-1,TGTGCCAGCAGTTTTGGGTACGGGCACACTGAAGCTTTCTTT,CASSFGYGHTEAFF
few,TRBV4-2,NA,15,TRBJ2-3,TGTGCCAGCAGCCAAGATGGCACCCTCACAGATACGCAGTATTTT,CASSQDGTLTDTQYF
NA,TRBV27,NA,17,TRBJ2-5,TGTGCTTTCTGTTCGGAGCAAGGGGCTCGTGACAAAGAGACGCAGTACTTT,CAFCSEQGARDKETQYF
few,TRBV14,NA,13,TRBJ2-7,TGTGCCAGCAGCCTGTTTAGCTCCTACGAGCAGTACTTC,CASSLFSSYEQYF
once,TRBV10-3,NA,14,TRBJ2-3,TGTGGCGTCAGGGTACCGGATGCCACAGATACGCAGTATTTC,CGVRVPDATDTQYF
NA,TRBV10-2,NA,12,TRBJ2-7,TGCGCCAGCAGTGAGGAGGCCTACGAGCAGTACTTC,CASSEEAYEQYF
NA,TRBV6-2/TRBV6-3,TRBD2,16,TRBJ2-7,TGTGCCAGCAGGGGGATCGGGGGGGGTGGAACAGATACGCAGTACTTC,CASRGIGGGGTDTQYF
NA,TRBV6-1,TRBD2,14,TRBJ2-3,TGTGCCGGGAGCGGAGCGGGAGAGCAAGATACGCAGTATTTT,CAGSGAGEQDTQYF
NA,TRBV27,NA,13,TRBJ2-1,TGTGCCAGCAGTTTAAGGGGGTACAATGAGCAGTTCTTC,CASSLRGYNEQFF
many,TRBV6-1,NA,9,TRBJ2-7,TGTGCCAGGCAGGGGGGGCAGTACTTC,CARQGGQYF
NA,TRBV3-1,NA,14,TRBJ2-7,TGTGCCAGCAGCCAAGGGACAAGGACCTACGAGCAGTACTTC,CASSQGTRTYEQYF
many,TRBV11-2,TRBD2,17,TRBJ2-1,TGTGCCAGCAGCTTAGTCTTCTTGCTGCAGCGGGAGAGCGAGCAGTTCTTC,CASSLVFLLQRESEQFF
NA,TRBV6-1,NA,15,TRBJ2-3,TGTGCCAACCGACAGCAGGAGGGCCGCACAGGTGCGCAGTATTTT,CANRQQEGRTGAQYF
many,TRBV12-3/TRBV12-4,NA,17,TRBJ2-5,TGTGCCAGCAGTCAAGGGGCCCCGGGACAAAAACAAGAGACCCAGTACTTC,CASSQGAPGQKQETQYF
NA,TRBV6-1,NA,11,TRBJ2-1,TGTGCCAGCACGGGCTCCAGTGAGCTGTTCTTT,CASTGSSELFF
NA,TRBV6-1,NA,17,TRBJ1-2,TGTGCCAGCACCAGGCTAGGGACATCGGGCCGCCACTATGGCTACACCTTC,CASTRLGTSGRHYGYTF
NA,TRBV6-5,NA,21,TRBJ2-3,TGTGCCAGCAGTTACTCCCCCCTTAGCGGGTCCCGTCGAGGGGGCAGAGATACGCAGTATTTT,CASSYSPLSGSRRGGRDTQYF
NA,TRBV4-1,TRBD2,16,TRBJ2-7,TGCGCCAGCAGCCCCCCACTAGCGGGAGGGGCCTACGAGCAGTACTTC,CASSPPLAGGAYEQYF
NA,TRBV27,TRBD2,17,TRBJ2-1,TGTGCCAGCAGTCTCTCTTCATACGGGACTAGCGGTGAGACCCAGTTCTTC,CASSLSSYGTSGETQFF
NA,TRBV6-1,NA,13,TRBJ2-3,TGTGCCAGCAACGCTGTGAGCACAGATGCGCAGTATTTT,CASNAVSTDAQYF
many,TRBV7-2,TRBD2,15,TRBJ2-1,TGTGCCAGCAGCTTACTGGCGGGAGTTTACAATGAGCAGTTCTTC,CASSLLAGVYNEQFF
NA,TRBV6-5,NA,15,TRBJ2-3,TGTGCCAGCAGTTTAGAGGCAGGCGGCTACAATGAGCAGTATTTT,CASSLEAGGYNEQYF
NA,TRBV10-2,NA,14,TRBJ2-1,TGCGCCAGCACCCCCGGCGAGGGCTACAATGAGCAGTTCTTC,CASTPGEGYNEQFF
NA,TRBV6-1,NA,14,TRBJ2-5,TGTGCCAGCAGTGAAGGGTCTAATGGGGAGACCCAGTACTTC,CASSEGSNGETQYF
NA,TRBV4-1,NA,17,TRBJ2-7,TGCGCCAGCAGCAAACTTCCAGCCTCTTACTCCTACAATGAGCAGTACTTC,CASSKLPASYSYNEQYF
NA,TRBV5-5,TRBD1,16,TRBJ1-4,TGTGCCAGCAGCTTGGGGGGGCGGACAGGGGATGAAAAACTGTTTTTT,CASSLGGRTGDEKLFF
NA,TRBV7-6,TRBD2,14,TRBJ2-5,TGTGCCAGCAGCTTATCAGCGGGAGGCGAGACCCAGTACTTC,CASSLSAGGETQYF
many,TRBV6-1,TRBD1,16,TRBJ2-7,TGTGCCAGCAGGAGGGGGGACAGGGGATCCTCCTACGAGCAGTACTTC,CASRRGDRGSSYEQYF
NA,TRBV10-2,TRBD2,14,TRBJ2-7,TGCGCCAGCAGTGAGCTAGCGGGAGGGTACGAGCAGTACTTC,CASSELAGGYEQYF
NA,TRBV10-2,NA,16,TRBJ2-3,TGCGCCAGCAGGGGGCACGGGGGAGCGGGCCGAGAGACGCAGTATTTT,CASRGHGGAGRETQYF
many,TRBV4-1,NA,14,TRBJ2-2,TGCGCCAGCAGCCAACTACAGAACACCGGGGAGCTGTTTTTT,CASSQLQNTGELFF
NA,TRBV6-1,NA,15,TRBJ2-5,TGTGCCAGGGGACCGGGGGGCCGTGACCCAGATACCCAGTACTTT,CARGPGGRDPDTQYF
few,TRBV7-2,NA,11,TRBJ2-3,TGTGCCAGCAGCTTAGATGGTACGCAGTATTTT,CASSLDGTQYF
many,TRBV6-1,NA,14,TRBJ2-5,TGTGCCAGCAGTCCCGGACTGGGAAGGAAGACCCAGTACTTC,CASSPGLGRKTQYF
few,TRBV3-1,NA,12,TRBJ2-3,TGTGCCAGCAGCAGGCGCACAGATACGCAGTATTTT,CASSRRTDTQYF
many,TRBV27,NA,13,TRBJ2-1,TGTGCCAGCAGTTTCGGACCGGACTACGAGCAGTTCTTC,CASSFGPDYEQFF
many,TRBV11-2,NA,16,TRBJ2-1,TGTGCCAGCAGCGGATTGGGTGAGGGGTACTACAATGAGCAGTTCTTC,CASSGLGEGYYNEQFF
once,TRBV6-5,NA,13,TRBJ2-3,TGTGCCAGCAGTTACGGGGGGCAAGAGACCCAGTATTTT,CASSYGGQETQYF
NA,TRBV12-3/TRBV12-4,NA,14,TRBJ2-1,TGTGCCAGCAAGCCGGGACTGGCCAACAATGAGCAGTTCTTC,CASKPGLANNEQFF
many,TRBV6-1,TRBD2,14,TRBJ2-7,TGTGCCAGCAGCGCCCTTACGGGAGGCCACGAGCAGTACTTC,CASSALTGGHEQYF
medium-sized,TRBV6-1,NA,15,TRBJ2-1,TGTGCCAGCAGACTCAGACCGGGGAGTTACAATGAGCAGTTCTTC,CASRLRPGSYNEQFF
NA,TRBV6-5,NA,17,TRBJ2-6,TGTGCCAGCAGTTACCTGGGACCAGAGGCTGGGGCCTACGTGCTGTACTTT,CASSYLGPEAGAYVLYF
NA,TRBV5-1,NA,16,TRBJ1-6,TGCGCCAGCACCGTAGAAACCAGCTCCTATAATTCACCCCTCCACTTT,CASTVETSSYNSPLHF
NA,TRBV10-2,NA,16,TRBJ2-3,TGCGCCAGCCGTGTACCCGGACTGGCAGGCGGAGATACGCAGTACTTT,CASRVPGLAGGDTQYF
NA,TRBV10-1,TRBD2,17,TRBJ2-7,TGCGGCTTCAGTGCGGACCCGGGGGGGCGTCACACAGAGACGCAGTACTTC,CGFSADPGGRHTETQYF
many,TRBV25-1,NA,15,TRBJ2-5,TGTGCCAGCACTCGAGTGGGAGGAAACCAAGAGACCCAGTACTTC,CASTRVGGNQETQYF
NA,TRBV6-1,NA,14,TRBJ2-4,TGTGGCGGCACGGGGCTGCGCACCAAAGACACGCAGTATTTC,CGGTGLRTKDTQYF
NA,TRBV10-1,TRBD2,16,TRBJ2-3,TGCGCCAGCAGTGAGTCAATAGCGGGGGGTACAGATACGCAGTATTTT,CASSESIAGGTDTQYF
once,TRBV6-1,TRBD2,16,TRBJ2-4,TGTGCCAGCCGCGAAGCGGGGATGGGAGCCAGGGATACGCAGTACTTC,CASREAGMGARDTQYF
many,TRBV7-8,NA,13,TRBJ1-1,TGTGCCAGCAGCTGGGGACGGAACACTGAAGCTTTCTTT,CASSWGRNTEAFF
NA,TRBV7-2,TRBD2,16,TRBJ2-5,TGTGCCAGCAGCTTAGGGCTACTAGCGGGAGGAGAGACCCAGTACTTC,CASSLGLLAGGETQYF
few,TRBV6-4,NA,16,TRBJ1-2,TGTGCCAGCAGTGAGCGAGCGTCCGGGCTCATCTATGGCTACACCTTC,CASSERASGLIYGYTF